The clone carrying this TCR beta chain was counted only a few times. The CDR3 totals 12 residues. Trimming cost V 3 bases and J 3 bases, with 6 bases left between them. The V gene's germline CDR1 is MDHEN and CDR2 SYDVKM. The data stem from a study of technical replicates of blood from several donors. Clones were read by immunoSEQ multiplex PCR, and TCRdb kept only the in-frame ones, dropping some. The data hold 15,000 to 20,000 clones, with approximately 90% observed a single time. What was sequenced was PBMCs. This TCR was recovered from a human donor in good health. The rearrangement joins TRBV28 to TRBJ2-7; maybe TRBD2 (6 bases). The CDR3 sequence: CASSLEGYEQYF. CDR3 sequence (DNA): TGTGCCAGCAGTTTGGAGGGCTACGAGCAGTACTTC.